This TCR beta chain was recorded in a study of radiation and T cells in renal cell carcinoma. Study-wide results and limits: In blood, top tumor clones expanded by 2 weeks, shrinking by 4.

Time point in this sample: baseline pretreatment blood. Treatment of the sample: 15 Gy SBRT to primary tumor, nephrectomy 4 weeks later. Blood was sampled at baseline, 2 weeks and 4 weeks after SBRT. The tumor was a clear cell renal cell carcinoma. A note on this clone: The antigen is unknown.

The assay was immunoSEQ multiplex PCR, and TCRdb's table has in-frame clones only and misses some. The table includes roughly 100,000 clones, 86% detected once. This CDR3 has 15 residues. Trimming removed 4 bases at V and 4 bases at J, with 17 bases between. Looked up from germline, CDR1 is SGHRS and CDR2 is YFSETQ. The sample in question was blood, obtained from a patient whose treatment included radiotherapy and nephrectomy. This sequence joins TRBV5-1 and TRBJ1-2, with D possibly TRBD1 on 5 matching bases. This receptor was obtained from a man over 45 with renal cell carcinoma. This CDR3 is CASSPINRGPYGYTF. As DNA, the CDR3 is TGCGCCAGCAGCCCCATTAACCGGGGCCCCTATGGCTACACCTTC.